These 29 T cell receptor beta chains were all obtained from the same sample, sequenced in a study of post-analysis software for immune sequencing data. TCR beta cDNA libraries had unique molecular identifiers. Each CDR3 protein gets one entry after TCRdb re-called the PCR reads with MiXCR. The table has 150,000 to 200,000 distinct CDR3 sequences, 36% seen once. The sequencing used blood, collected after autologous hematopoietic stem cell transplantation. These receptors originate from a girl between 10 and 17 years old with multiple sclerosis.

V and J are TRBV7-8 and TRBJ2-3; D uncertain. The CDR3 loop spans 13 amino acids. Germline-derived CDR1 and CDR2 are SGHVS and FQNEAQ. Trimming took 0 bases from V and 6 from J, leaving 7 bases between them. In DNA, the CDR3 is TGTGCCAGCAGCTTAGCGGTGGGTGATACGCAGTATTTT. Amino acid sequence: CASSLAVGDTQYF.

This clonotype turned up a few times. V is TRBV5-1 and J is TRBJ2-7; D possibly uses TRBD1 or TRBD2 (6 bases each). CDR3 length: 15 residues. Germline loops: CDR1 SGHRS, CDR2 YFSETQ. With 4 bases removed from V and 2 bases from J, the gap between germline ends came to 16 bases. The CDR3 region has the DNA TGCGCCAGCAGCCCGGGGGACAACCGCCCCTACGAGCAGTACTTC. It specifies CASSPGDNRPYEQYF. Full variable domain (outside the CDR3, taken from reference TRBV5-1 and TRBJ2-7): KAGVTQTPRYLIKTRGQQVTLSCSPISGHRSVSWYQQTPGQGLQFLFEYFSETQRNKGNFPGRFSGRQFSNSRSEMNVSTLELGDSALYLCASSPGDNRPYEQYFGPGTRLTVT.

In its sample, this clonotype was seen a few times. This rearrangement joins TRBV4-3 to TRBJ2-1; 7 bases align to TRBD2. Per the germline V gene, CDR1 is LGHNA and CDR2 is YSLEER. With 4 bases clipped from V and 7 bases from J, the junction kept 19 bases outside the gene matches. The CDR3 totals 18 residues. CDR3 bases: TGCGCCAGCAGCCCCGATGACGGCGGGAGTAGGGTGGGGAATGAGCAGTTCTTC. Its protein is CASSPDDGGSRVGNEQFF.

CDR3 in amino acids: CASSSGDNEQFF. CDR3 DNA sequence: TGTGCCAGCAGCTCCGGGGACAATGAGCAGTTCTTC. The chain combines TRBV7-9 with TRBJ2-1; a weak D match, TRBD2 (5 bases). Germline V CDR1 and CDR2: SEHNR, FQNEAQ (reference sequence). This CDR3 comprises 12 residues. With 4 bases removed from V and 5 bases from J, the gap between germline ends came to 6 bases.

V and J are TRBV7-2 and TRBJ1-2; unclear D gene. The germline V gene has CDR1 SGHTA and CDR2 FQGNSA. The V end was cut by 3 bases, the J end by 4 bases, with 12 bases between. CDR3 length: 14 amino acids. The CDR3 is CASSFNEEVYGYTF. The CDR3 DNA follows: TGTGCCAGCAGCTTCAACGAGGAGGTCTATGGCTACACCTTC.

This clonotype has only one observation. The gene calls are TRBV7-9 and TRBJ1-1; TRBD1 matches at 7 bases. The CDR3 runs 15 residues. Trimming took 6 bases from V and 0 from J; bases not matched to a gene: 7. Germline V CDR1 and CDR2: SEHNR, FQNEAQ (reference sequence). The chain's CDR3 is CASRQPGGLNTEAFF. DNA for the CDR3: TGTGCCAGCAGGCAACCAGGGGGATTGAACACTGAAGCTTTCTTT.

This clonotype was observed a few times. The chain has TRBV29-1 and TRBJ1-1; perhaps TRBD1 as D (5 bases). The CDR3 runs 15 residues. V was cut by 4 bases and J by 4 bases, with 19 bases left in between. CDR1 is SQVTM, CDR2 ANQGSEA, per germline. CDR3 nucleotides: TGCAGCGTTGTGGTATGGGGGGTAGTTGGCACTGAAGCTTTCTTT. Its protein is CSVVVWGVVGTEAFF.

This clonotype was seen more than once but under ten times. The V call is TRBV28, the J call TRBJ2-5; TRBD1 agrees at 9 bases. V lost 3 bases to trimming and J lost 2 bases; unmatched junction nucleotides: 7. CDR1 is MDHEN, CDR2 SYDVKM, per germline. The CDR3 contains 16 residues. The DNA of the CDR3 is TGTGCCAGCAGTTTCCGACAGGGGGGGCCTCAAGAGACCCAGTACTTC. Protein sequence: CASSFRQGGPQETQYF.

CDR3 bases: TGCAGTGCTAGGACCCCCCAGGGGCCCACAGATACGCAGTATTTT. It translates to CSARTPQGPTDTQYF. The chain couples TRBV20-1 to TRBJ2-3; possibly TRBD1 for D (6 bases). Germline lookup yields CDR1 DFQATT and CDR2 SNEGSKA (reference sequence). Trimming left V 3 bases short and J 2 bases short, with 15 bases between. The length of the CDR3 is 15 residues.

This clonotype has a count of ten or more. The chain employs TRBV5-4 and TRBJ2-3, with D unresolved. Per the germline V gene, CDR1 is SGHNT and CDR2 is YYREEE (reference sequence). This CDR3 has 13 amino acids. The V gene lost 1 base and the J gene lost 0 bases, with 3 bases spanning the gap. The CDR3 sequence is CASSLWSTDTQYF. DNA for the CDR3: TGTGCCAGCAGCTTGTGGAGCACAGATACGCAGTATTTT.

This clonotype was observed a few times. The chain carries TRBV2 and TRBJ2-3; tentatively, D is TRBD1 or TRBD2 (5 bases each). Germline V gene data show CDR1 as SNHLY and CDR2 as FYNNEI. Trimming left V 4 bases short and J 8 bases short, with 19 bases between. The CDR3 covers 15 residues. CDR3 sequence (DNA): TGTGCCAGCAGTGGCGACTGGTCGAAGAGGGGTACGCAGTATTTT. Protein sequence: CASSGDWSKRGTQYF.

This clonotype turned up a few times. The V gene is TRBV29-1, the J gene TRBJ2-1, with D maybe TRBD1 (5 bases). V was cut by 5 bases and J by 4 bases, with 12 bases left in between. CDR1 and CDR2 (germline): SQVTM, ANQGSEA. This CDR3 has 13 amino acids. As DNA, the CDR3 is TGCAGCGTTTCGGGTCAGGGTTACAATGAGCAGTTCTTC. Encoded protein: CSVSGQGYNEQFF.

The rearrangement joins TRBV7-9 to TRBJ2-7, with 12 bases matching TRBD2. The CDR3 runs 19 residues. The trim removed 1 base at V and 3 bases at J, leaving 13 bases unmatched. From germline, CDR1 is SEHNR and CDR2 FQNEAQ (reference sequence). The CDR3 here is CASSLVNSTSGRWSYEQYF. In DNA, the CDR3 is TGTGCCAGCAGCTTAGTAAATTCGACTAGCGGGAGATGGAGCTACGAGCAGTACTTC.

This clonotype was detected only a few times. The chain joins TRBV9 to TRBJ2-5; no clear D gene. The DNA end favors TRBJ2-7, so the J call may be wrong. Germline V gene data show CDR1 as SGDLS and CDR2 as YYNGEE. The length of the CDR3 is 15 residues. The CDR3, as DNA: TGTGCCAGCAGCGTAGGGTGGGGATGGGAATACGAGCAGTACTTC. This sequence encodes CASSVGWGWEYEQYF.

V usage is TRBV6-2 or TRBV6-3 and J usage is TRBJ2-3, with D maybe TRBD2 (5 bases). Trimming took 6 bases from V and 3 from J, leaving 16 bases between them. The CDR3 sequence is 15 residues long. In germline, CDR1 is MNHEY, CDR2 SVGEGT. The CDR3 region is CASSPAERVTDTQYF. For the CDR3, the DNA is TGTGCCAGCAGCCCGGCGGAGAGGGTGACAGATACGCAGTATTTT.

The V gene is TRBV10-3, the J gene TRBJ2-1, with 11 bases matching TRBD1. The ends lost 3 bases at V and 7 bases at J; junction bases unmatched: 8. Per germline, CDR1 ENHRY and CDR2 SYGVKD. This CDR3 is 16 amino acids long. DNA for the CDR3: TGTGCCATCAGTGACTCCGGGACAGGGGGTTGGAATGAGCAGTTCTTC. This encodes CAISDSGTGGWNEQFF.

The gene calls are TRBV12-3 or TRBV12-4 and TRBJ2-5, with D maybe TRBD1 (5 bases). V lost 2 bases and J 2 bases, leaving 9 bases between the germline ends. This CDR3 has 14 amino acids. CDR3 DNA sequence: TGTGCCAGCAGTTTAACGGACATACAAGAGACCCAGTACTTC. Translation gives CASSLTDIQETQYF.

As for this clonotype: It may be a read error: a sequence one base away is much more abundant. The J gene is TRBJ1-2, the V gene TRBV12-3 or TRBV12-4; D is ambiguous. V lost 2 bases and J lost 4, with 11 bases in between. The CDR3 is made up of 14 amino acids. In DNA form, the CDR3 reads TGTGCCAGCAGTTTAACGGACCGTAGCTATGGCTACACCTTC. The encoded protein is CASSLTDRSYGYTF.

The V call is TRBV5-1, the J call TRBJ2-3, with 10 nucleotides matching TRBD2. Germline V lookup: CDR1 SGHRS, CDR2 YFSETQ. This CDR3 spans 16 amino acids. The ends lost 5 bases at V and 5 bases at J; junction bases unmatched: 11. The CDR3 region is CASRIGTSVRGDTQYF. The CDR3 DNA sequence: TGCGCCAGCAGGATCGGGACTAGCGTCAGGGGAGATACGCAGTATTTT. Full variable domain (remainder filled in from reference TRBV5-1 and TRBJ2-3): KAGVTQTPRYLIKTRGQQVTLSCSPISGHRSVSWYQQTPGQGLQFLFEYFSETQRNKGNFPGRFSGRQFSNSRSEMNVSTLELGDSALYLCASRIGTSVRGDTQYFGPGTRLTVL.

As to this clonotype: Being one base from a much bigger clone, this may be a read error. The chain couples TRBV30 to TRBJ2-1, with a weak D call TRBD1 (5 bases). This CDR3 contains 12 residues. Trimming shortened V by 2 bases and J by 6 bases, and 8 bases separated the two germline ends. CDR1 is GTSNPN, CDR2 SVGIG, per germline (reference sequence). The chain's CDR3 is CAWSPGRNEQFF. DNA for the CDR3: TGTGCCTGGAGTCCAGGGCGCAATGAGCAGTTCTTC. Variable domain in full (rest from reference TRBV30 and TRBJ2-1): SQTIHQWPATLVQPVGSPLSLECTVEGTSNPNLYWYRQAAGRGLQLLFYSVGIGQISSEVPQNLSASRPQDRQFILSSKKLLLSDSGFYLCAWSPGRNEQFFGPGTRLTVL.

This clonotype has a handful of counts. The chain links TRBV10-3 to TRBJ2-3; 10 nucleotides align to TRBD1. V dropped 10 bases and J dropped 4; count of bases not matched to a gene: 8. Germline CDR1 reads ENHRY; CDR2 reads SYGVKD. This CDR3 region has 14 residues. The CDR3 protein is CATGLTGGADTQYF. The CDR3 region has the DNA TGTGCCACCGGTTTGACAGGGGGCGCAGATACGCAGTATTTT.

This clonotype was observed a handful of times. CDR3 nucleotides: TGTGCCACCAGTGGAGGAGGGGAGACCCAGTACTTC. It translates to CATSGGGETQYF. The rearrangement uses TRBV24-1 and TRBJ2-5; D perhaps matches TRBD2 (6 bases). Germline CDR1 is KGHDR and CDR2 is SFDVKD. The CDR3 has 12 amino acids. Trimming took off 5 bases at V and 5 bases at J, with 8 bases between the two ends.

The chain has TRBV7-2 and TRBJ1-4; D ambiguous. CDR3 length: 14 amino acids. Germline V gene sequence: CDR1 SGHTA, CDR2 FQGNSA. Trimming cost V 4 bases and J 5 bases, with 11 bases left between them. The CDR3, as DNA: TGTGCCAGCAGCTCCGGACGCATGAATGAAAAACTGTTTTTT. Translation: CASSSGRMNEKLFF.

On this clonotype: This could be a read error, since a much larger clone is one nucleotide away. The chain recombines TRBV9 with TRBJ2-4; 7 nucleotides agree with TRBD2. With 0 bases clipped from V and 15 bases from J, the junction kept 15 bases outside the gene matches. In germline, CDR1 is SGDLS, CDR2 YYNGEE. The CDR3 sequence is 15 residues long. The CDR3 bases are TGTGCCAGCAGCGTAGGAGGGGACTATTACTACGAGCGGTACTTC. It translates to CASSVGGDYYYERYF.

J is TRBJ2-1 and V is TRBV11-3; TRBD2 aligns across 8 bases. CDR3 length: 15 amino acids. Germline trimming cut 6 bases from V and 0 bases from J; bases unmatched to any gene: 4. Germline CDR1 is SGHNT and CDR2 is YENEEA. CDR3 nucleotides: TGTGCCAGCAGTCGAAGCGGGAGCTCCTACAATGAGCAGTTCTTC. It translates to CASSRSGSSYNEQFF.

V usage is TRBV5-1 and J usage is TRBJ2-2; 8 bases are shared with TRBD2. Losses at the gene ends were 0 bases for V and 2 bases for J; bases not matched to a gene: 3. Germline loops: CDR1 SGHRS, CDR2 YFSETQ. The CDR3 spans 16 residues. The CDR3 loop is CASSLVLAGNTGELFF. DNA for the CDR3: TGCGCCAGCAGCTTGGTTCTAGCGGGTAACACCGGGGAGCTGTTTTTT.

This clonotype showed up just a few times. The chain has TRBV7-6 and TRBJ2-1; D possibly corresponds to TRBD1 (6 bases). The J call is doubtful: the DNA matches TRBJ2-7 better. The CDR3 is 14 residues long. Germline V gene data show CDR1 as SGHVS and CDR2 as FNYEAQ. The CDR3 DNA reads TGTGCCAGCAGCTTGTCCGACAGGACCTACGAGCAGTACTTC. This translates into CASSLSDRTYEQYF.

V is TRBV9 and J is TRBJ2-1; D remains unclear. CDR1 and CDR2 (germline): SGDLS, YYNGEE. This CDR3 is 15 amino acids long. V was pared by 4 bases and J by 0 bases, with 11 bases between. This CDR3 is CASSSRPGSYNEQFF. The CDR3 DNA reads TGTGCCAGCAGCTCGCGCCCGGGCTCCTACAATGAGCAGTTCTTC.

This clonotype was observed a handful of times. This chain uses TRBV7-3 with TRBJ2-3, with no clear D. V was clipped by 2 bases and J by 1 base, with 19 bases between them. Germline CDR1 SGHTA, CDR2 FQGTGA. The CDR3 extends over 18 amino acids. In nucleotides, the CDR3 is TGTGCCAGCAGCTTACAGTATAGGGTTCCTAGGGGCACAGATACGCAGTATTTT. It encodes CASSLQYRVPRGTDTQYF.